This is a list of T cell receptor beta chains from one sample in a study of blood T cell repertoires in COVID-19. Assay used: immunoSEQ multiplex PCR; TCRdb lists only in-frame clones, some missing. Here the sample spans about 61,000 clones, roughly 90% being singletons. Sequencing was carried out using peripheral blood. Receptors originate from a human donor in a cohort sampled during active COVID-19. CDR3s include the opening cysteine and the closing phenylalanine or tryptophan. A D gene is named only where the DNA matches it firmly. Only some rows state a clone size, as once, few, many or a class for expanded clones.

V gene: TRBV9; clone size: -; D gene: TRBD2; J gene: TRBJ2-1; CDR3 DNA: TGTGCCAGCAGCTTCCACTCGGGGGGGACGACCTACAATGAGCAGTTCTTC; CDR3 protein: CASSFHSGGTTYNEQFF
V gene: TRBV27; clone size: -; D gene: TRBD1; J gene: TRBJ1-3; CDR3 DNA: TGTGCCAGCAGCCTTATAGGCCCTCAGGGGGCGGCTGGAAACACCATATATTTT; CDR3 protein: CASSLIGPQGAAGNTIYF
V gene: TRBV6-5; clone size: -; D gene: -; J gene: TRBJ1-1; CDR3 DNA: TGTGCCAGCAGTTACGAGGCTGGCAGTGAAGCTTTCTTT; CDR3 protein: CASSYEAGSEAFF
V gene: TRBV24-1; clone size: -; D gene: TRBD1; J gene: TRBJ2-1; CDR3 DNA: TGTGCCACCAGTGACCTCCGGGACAGGGAGGACAATGAGCAGTTCTTC; CDR3 protein: CATSDLRDREDNEQFF
V gene: TRBV28; clone size: -; D gene: TRBD2; J gene: TRBJ2-3; CDR3 DNA: TGTGCCAGCAGCCTAGCGGGAGGGCCAACAGATACGCAGTATTTT; CDR3 protein: CASSLAGGPTDTQYF
V gene: TRBV19; clone size: once; D gene: -; J gene: TRBJ2-1; CDR3 DNA: TGTGCCAGTAGTAAGGGACACCTCAATGAGCAGTTCTTC; CDR3 protein: CASSKGHLNEQFF
V gene: TRBV19; clone size: -; D gene: TRBD1; J gene: TRBJ1-2; CDR3 DNA: TGTGCCAGTAGCTCACAGGGGGCGCGATATGGCTACACCTTC; CDR3 protein: CASSSQGARYGYTF
V gene: TRBV6-5; clone size: few; D gene: TRBD2; J gene: TRBJ2-2; CDR3 DNA: TGTGCCAGCAGTAGCGGGAGGGACACCGGGGAGCTGTTTTTT; CDR3 protein: CASSSGRDTGELFF
V gene: TRBV15; clone size: -; D gene: -; J gene: TRBJ1-5; CDR3 DNA: TGTGCCACCAGCAGTACCGGGTCTAACAATCAGCCCCAGCATTTT; CDR3 protein: CATSSTGSNNQPQHF
V gene: TRBV18; clone size: once; D gene: TRBD1; J gene: TRBJ2-7; CDR3 DNA: TGTGCCAGCTCACCGCTGAAATCCGGGACAGGGAAAACCTACGAGCAGTACTTC; CDR3 protein: CASSPLKSGTGKTYEQYF
V gene: TRBV2; clone size: -; D gene: TRBD1; J gene: TRBJ2-5; CDR3 DNA: TGTGCCAGCAGTGATGAACAGGGGCGGGAGACCCAGTACTTC; CDR3 protein: CASSDEQGRETQYF
V gene: TRBV28; clone size: -; D gene: TRBD2; J gene: TRBJ2-1; CDR3 DNA: TGTGCCAGCAGCCGAGCGGGAGTAGGCGGCAATGAGCAGTTCTTC; CDR3 protein: CASSRAGVGGNEQFF
V gene: TRBV6-4; clone size: once; D gene: TRBD1; J gene: TRBJ2-3; CDR3 DNA: TGTGCCAGCAGTGACTCGCAGGGGGCAGATACGCAGTATTTT; CDR3 protein: CASSDSQGADTQYF
V gene: TRBV4-3; clone size: -; D gene: -; J gene: TRBJ1-4; CDR3 DNA: TGCGCCAGCAGCCGCATTGGAATGACAGCGCATGAAAAACTGTTTTTT; CDR3 protein: CASSRIGMTAHEKLFF
V gene: TRBV7-9; clone size: -; D gene: TRBD2; J gene: TRBJ2-5; CDR3 DNA: TGTGCCAGCAGCTGGGAGCGGGGTCAAGAGACCCAGTACTTC; CDR3 protein: CASSWERGQETQYF
V gene: TRBV18; clone size: once; D gene: -; J gene: TRBJ1-4; CDR3 DNA: TGTGCCAGCTCGACGACAACAACTAATGAAAAACTGTTTTTT; CDR3 protein: CASSTTTTNEKLFF
V gene: TRBV2; clone size: -; D gene: TRBD1; J gene: TRBJ2-7; CDR3 DNA: TGTGCCAGCAGTGTTAGGGGGCCAAGCTCCTACGAGCAGTACTTC; CDR3 protein: CASSVRGPSSYEQYF
V gene: TRBV19; clone size: -; D gene: TRBD1; J gene: TRBJ1-1; CDR3 DNA: TGTGCCAGTAGTATAGGGACAGGGTTTGAAGCTTTCTTT; CDR3 protein: CASSIGTGFEAFF
V gene: TRBV18; clone size: -; D gene: -; J gene: TRBJ2-1; CDR3 DNA: TGTGCCAGCTCCCCAGCAGCGGCCTACAATGAGCAGTTCTTC; CDR3 protein: CASSPAAAYNEQFF
V gene: TRBV5-1; clone size: -; D gene: -; J gene: TRBJ1-1; CDR3 DNA: TGCGCCAGCAGCTTGCGAACAGCGAACACTGAAGCTTTCTTT; CDR3 protein: CASSLRTANTEAFF
V gene: TRBV7-9; clone size: -; D gene: TRBD1; J gene: TRBJ1-1; CDR3 DNA: TGTGCCAGCAGCATGACAGGGGGAACTGAAGCTTTCTTT; CDR3 protein: CASSMTGGTEAFF
V gene: TRBV6-4; clone size: -; D gene: TRBD2; J gene: TRBJ2-2; CDR3 DNA: TGTGCCAGCAGTGAGCGGGGGGACACCGGGGAGCTGTTTTTT; CDR3 protein: CASSERGDTGELFF
V gene: TRBV5-1; clone size: -; D gene: TRBD1; J gene: TRBJ1-2; CDR3 DNA: TGCGCCAGCAGCTCGGAGACAGGGGGCGAGTGGGATGGCTACACCTTC; CDR3 protein: CASSSETGGEWDGYTF
V gene: TRBV15; clone size: -; D gene: TRBD1; J gene: TRBJ1-4; CDR3 DNA: TGTGCCACCAGCAGGCACCGGGACAGGGGCCCAGATTGGGGTGAAAAACTGTTTTTT; CDR3 protein: CATSRHRDRGPDWGEKLFF
V gene: TRBV9; clone size: -; D gene: -; J gene: TRBJ2-7; CDR3 DNA: TGTGCCAGCAGCGCAGGGGCAGTGCAGTACTTC; CDR3 protein: CASSAGAVQYF
V gene: TRBV27; clone size: few; D gene: -; J gene: TRBJ2-7; CDR3 DNA: TGTGCCAGCAGTTTGGGACTGGCAGGCGAGCAGTACTTC; CDR3 protein: CASSLGLAGEQYF
V gene: TRBV30; clone size: -; D gene: TRBD1; J gene: TRBJ1-1; CDR3 DNA: TGTGCCTGGAGCCCGGGGACAGTTGAAGCTTTCTTT; CDR3 protein: CAWSPGTVEAFF
V gene: TRBV27; clone size: -; D gene: -; J gene: TRBJ1-1; CDR3 DNA: TGTGCCAGCAGCCGATTAGGGGATGAAGCTTTCTTT; CDR3 protein: CASSRLGDEAFF
V gene: TRBV25-1; clone size: -; D gene: TRBD1; J gene: TRBJ1-1; CDR3 DNA: TGTGCCAGCAGACAGGGGAGGTTAGGCACTGAAGCTTTCTTT; CDR3 protein: CASRQGRLGTEAFF
V gene: TRBV9; clone size: -; D gene: TRBD2; J gene: TRBJ2-7; CDR3 DNA: TGTGCCAGCAGCTCCGTCGGGGGGGTCCCCTACGAGCAGTACTTC; CDR3 protein: CASSSVGGVPYEQYF
V gene: TRBV5-1; clone size: -; D gene: TRBD1; J gene: TRBJ2-7; CDR3 DNA: TGCGCCAGCAGCTTGGGACAGGGGTACCCCTACGAGCAGTACTTC; CDR3 protein: CASSLGQGYPYEQYF
V gene: TRBV19; clone size: -; D gene: -; J gene: TRBJ2-1; CDR3 DNA: TGTGCCAGTAGCCCACTAGCCGAATTTAGCTCCTACAATGAGCAGTTCTTC; CDR3 protein: CASSPLAEFSSYNEQFF
V gene: TRBV28; clone size: -; D gene: TRBD2; J gene: TRBJ2-5; CDR3 DNA: TGTGCCAGCTACCCCCTGACTAGCGGGAGATGGTCGGGGCAAGAGACCCAGTACTTC; CDR3 protein: CASYPLTSGRWSGQETQYF
V gene: TRBV27; clone size: few; D gene: -; J gene: TRBJ2-7; CDR3 DNA: TGTGCCAGCAGACTTTCGGGGGACTACGAGCAGTACTTC; CDR3 protein: CASRLSGDYEQYF
V gene: TRBV6-5; clone size: few; D gene: -; J gene: TRBJ2-5; CDR3 DNA: TGTGCCAGCAGTTACAACACTGGGGGGGAGACCCAGTACTTC; CDR3 protein: CASSYNTGGETQYF
V gene: TRBV6-2/TRBV6-3; clone size: -; D gene: -; J gene: TRBJ2-1; CDR3 DNA: TGTGCCAGCAGTTACGGACTACCAGAGCAGTTCTTC; CDR3 protein: CASSYGLPEQFF
V gene: TRBV3-1/TRBV3-2; clone size: -; D gene: -; J gene: TRBJ2-7; CDR3 DNA: TGTGCCAGCAGCCAAGATCAGTACGAGCAGTACTTC; CDR3 protein: CASSQDQYEQYF
V gene: TRBV5-8; clone size: -; D gene: TRBD2; J gene: TRBJ2-2; CDR3 DNA: TGTGCCAGCTTCCGGGGGGGACTAGCGGGGCCCACGAACACCGGGGAGCTGTTTTTT; CDR3 protein: CASFRGGLAGPTNTGELFF
V gene: TRBV4-3; clone size: -; D gene: -; J gene: TRBJ1-5; CDR3 DNA: TGCGCCAGCAGCCAATCGCGCGGTTATCAGCCCCAGCATTTT; CDR3 protein: CASSQSRGYQPQHF
V gene: TRBV5-5; clone size: -; D gene: -; J gene: TRBJ2-7; CDR3 DNA: TGTGCCAGCAGCTTGGGCCCCTACTACGAGCAGTACTTC; CDR3 protein: CASSLGPYYEQYF
V gene: TRBV3-1/TRBV3-2; clone size: -; D gene: TRBD2; J gene: TRBJ2-3; CDR3 DNA: TGTGCCAGCAGCCAATCAACTAGCGGGCCCAGCACAGATACGCAGTATTTT; CDR3 protein: CASSQSTSGPSTDTQYF
V gene: TRBV29-1; clone size: few; D gene: -; J gene: TRBJ1-2; CDR3 DNA: TGCAGCGTAGAGGACAGCCAGGATGGCTACACCTTC; CDR3 protein: CSVEDSQDGYTF
V gene: TRBV7-9; clone size: once; D gene: TRBD2; J gene: TRBJ2-1; CDR3 DNA: TGTGCCAGCAGCCTTGGACTAGCGAAAGACAATGAGCAGTTCTTC; CDR3 protein: CASSLGLAKDNEQFF
V gene: TRBV19; clone size: -; D gene: -; J gene: TRBJ1-4; CDR3 DNA: TGTGCCAGCTCACAGGGTCGGGTTGAAAAACTGTTTTTT; CDR3 protein: CASSQGRVEKLFF
V gene: TRBV2; clone size: -; D gene: TRBD2; J gene: TRBJ2-5; CDR3 DNA: TGTGCCAGCAGTCGCGGGGGGGTAGAGACCCAGTACTTC; CDR3 protein: CASSRGGVETQYF
V gene: TRBV5-1; clone size: -; D gene: TRBD1; J gene: TRBJ1-6; CDR3 DNA: TGCGCCAGCACGCAGGGGGGCGATAATTCACCCCTCCACTTT; CDR3 protein: CASTQGGDNSPLHF
V gene: TRBV7-9; clone size: -; D gene: -; J gene: TRBJ2-7; CDR3 DNA: TGTGCCAGCAGCTTAGCCGACCCCGAAAGGTCCGGGAGCTCCTACGAGCAGTACTTC; CDR3 protein: CASSLADPERSGSSYEQYF
V gene: TRBV5-1; clone size: -; D gene: TRBD1; J gene: TRBJ2-7; CDR3 DNA: TGCGCCAGCAGCCAGCCGGGACAGGGGGCCTACGAGCAGTACTTC; CDR3 protein: CASSQPGQGAYEQYF
V gene: TRBV29-1; clone size: -; D gene: -; J gene: TRBJ2-7; CDR3 DNA: TGCAGCGTCCAGACAGGGACTGCCTACGAGCAGTACTTC; CDR3 protein: CSVQTGTAYEQYF
V gene: TRBV3-1/TRBV3-2; clone size: -; D gene: TRBD1; J gene: TRBJ1-1; CDR3 DNA: TGTGCCAGCAGCCATTCCGGGACAGGGTTGCGGAGCACTGAAGCTTTCTTT; CDR3 protein: CASSHSGTGLRSTEAFF
V gene: TRBV10-1; clone size: -; D gene: -; J gene: TRBJ1-2; CDR3 DNA: TGCGCCAGCAGCCCCTTTAACTATGGCTACACCTTC; CDR3 protein: CASSPFNYGYTF
V gene: TRBV20-1; clone size: -; D gene: -; J gene: TRBJ2-7; CDR3 DNA: TGCAGTGCCACAGTCTCCTACGAGCAGTACTTC; CDR3 protein: CSATVSYEQYF
V gene: TRBV10-1; clone size: -; D gene: -; J gene: TRBJ2-7; CDR3 DNA: TGCGCCAGCAGCCCCGGGGGGCGGAACTCCTACGAGCAGTACTTC; CDR3 protein: CASSPGGRNSYEQYF
V gene: TRBV6-5; clone size: -; D gene: TRBD1; J gene: TRBJ1-2; CDR3 DNA: TGTGCCAGCAGTCCGACAGGGGGGAACTATGGCTACACCTTC; CDR3 protein: CASSPTGGNYGYTF